This TCR beta chain was identified in a study of CD4 T cells in relation to SARS-CoV-2 and coronaviruses (dated by TCRdb to 2020 to 2023). Describing the broader study: The ViraFEST assay cultured PBMCs with antigen for under 11 days, then sequenced TCR beta CDR3s to find antigen-specific clonal expansions. HLA restriction was mapped for shared crossreactive spike epitopes using patient-derived lymphoblastoid cell lines. An HIV-1 Nef peptide pool or a culture without peptide was used as the negative reference condition. A different TCR-beta assay, based on Illumina, was used to sequence expansion assays from other donors in the study. Memory CD4+ T cell crossreactivity between SARS-CoV-2 and common cold coronavirus spike proteins was assessed at the TCR clonotype level in the study. Samples from three pre-COVID donors and the naive versus memory experiments were sequenced with the Adaptive Biotechnologies TCR-sequencing kit; other data were Illumina-based. The paper as a whole reports these results and caveats: Because no donor provided both pre-pandemic and post-infection samples, tracing the source of pre-existing responses was limited. Crossreactive clones showed significantly weaker SARS-CoV-2-driven expansion than monoreactive clones, consistent with antigenic imprinting. Memory CD4+ clonotypes crossrecognizing SARS-CoV-2 and at least one common cold coronavirus spike were found in 60% to 70% of donors. Since the crossreactivity analysis centred on spike protein, crossreactivity against other viral proteins was not assessed. The study was limited by small numbers of patients and tested TCRs.

CD4+ T cells from unexposed donors were collected before the COVID-19 pandemic (2011-2018). The EasySep CD4+ T cell isolation kit was used to isolate CD4+ T cells once the cultures had run for under 11 days. As cell numbers permitted, CD4+ T cells from unexposed donors were tested for reactivity to SARS-CoV-2 S and N and to four common cold coronavirus spike pools. Each well held some 1.9 million PBMCs cultured in IMDM containing roughly 5% human AB serum and approximately 9.6 IU/ml IL-2. Half of the culture medium was replaced with fresh IL-2-containing medium on days 3 and 7. In general, every peptide culture condition was set up in three replicate wells. Leukapheresis product for the unexposed donors was purchased commercially. Ficoll-Paque PLUS gradient centrifugation was used to isolate PBMCs from leukapheresis product or whole blood. PBMCs were either used fresh in the expansion assay or cryopreserved at -140 degrees C. The QIAamp Micro DNA Kit was used to extract genomic DNA from the CD4+ T cells.

The germline V gene provides CDR1 SGHAT and CDR2 FQNNGV. From its cysteine to its phenylalanine, the CDR3 spans 16 amino acids. The CDR3 DNA has 48 bases and is translated from base 1. V loses 1 base at its end and J loses 2 bases; junction bases beyond the gene matches: 7. Library prep was done by the immunoSEQ multiplex PCR assay. The study's processing was this. During preprocessing, nonproductive sequences were discarded, as were any CDR3s that did not begin with C, did not end with F or W, or were shorter than 7 amino acids. Antigen-specific clonotypes were called with the MANAFEST web app, based on expansion relative to reference and other culture wells. A clone was considered positive if significant expansion relative to the reference culture was observed in 2 of 3 replicate wells at an FDR below 0.05. A further requirement for positive clones was significant expansion compared with all other tandem wells, along with an odds ratio above 5. CDR3 homology was quantified as pairwise Levenshtein distance, calculated with the stringdist R package after three terminal residues were trimmed from each end. TCRdb took this table from immuneACCESS and kept in-frame rearrangements with V and J called. Such tables lack part of the clones; where checked against another copy, unresolved V genes explain under half of the gap, and the rest is unexplained. The DNA was the basis for D and trimming; V, J and clone size are from that table. This sample holds some 15,000 clones; around three quarters were observed only once. About 14% of the sample belongs to the ten largest clones.

Regarding this clone: Its antigen has not been determined. The sample holds no much larger clone one base away, and base qualities are not on file.

This receptor was obtained from a human donor in good health. This receptor chain uses TRBV11-2 and TRBJ2-7, with 8 bases matching TRBD2. Sequencing used CD4+ T cells from PBMCs, cultured in vitro. CDR3 reads: CASSLASSGRTYEQYF. The base sequence is TGTGCCAGCAGCTTAGCCTCCAGCGGGAGAACCTACGAGCAGTACTTC. The variable domain in full, with residues beyond the CDR3 obtained from the reference TRBV11-2 and TRBJ2-7 genes, is EAGVAQSPRYKIIEKRQSVAFWCNPISGHATLYWYQQILGQGPKLLIQFQNNGVVDDSQLPKDRFSAERLKGVDSTLKIQPAKLEDSAVYLCASSLASSGRTYEQYFGPGTRLTVT.